A single sample is the source of the 17 T cell receptor beta chains below, sequenced in a study of control samples from healthy donors and cancer patients. Libraries were prepared by immunoSEQ multiplex PCR; TCRdb keeps only in-frame clonotypes and omits some of them. The data show just over 90,000 clones, with around 87% seen just once and 1.3% held by the top ten. The sample was blood. The origin of the receptors is a woman in her 50s in good health.

This clone was seen a single time. In DNA, the CDR3 is TGTGCCAGCTCACCAATGGCCGGGGATGATCAGCCCCAGCATTTT. The encoded protein is CASSPMAGDDQPQHF. This chain links TRBV18 with TRBJ1-5, with D uncertain. The CDR3 consists of 15 residues. CDR1 is KGHSH, CDR2 LQKENI, per germline. The V end lost 2 bases, the J end lost 5 bases, and 13 bases lay between the germline ends.

The chain is built from TRBV4-2 and TRBJ1-5; TRBD1 might be the D (5 bases). Trimming took off 0 bases at V and 1 base at J, with 7 bases between the two ends. CDR3 length: 15 residues. Germline CDR1 is LGHNA and CDR2 is YNFKEQ. In DNA, the CDR3 is TGTGCCAGCAGCCAAGACAGGGCGAGCAATCAGCCCCAGCATTTT. Translating it yields CASSQDRASNQPQHF.

This clone appeared once. The chain has TRBV5-1 and TRBJ1-2; 10 positions agree with TRBD1. Germline-derived CDR1 and CDR2 are SGHRS and YFSETQ. The CDR3 is made up of 14 amino acids. After removal of 3 bases from V and 7 bases from J, the junction contained 6 bases not matched to a gene. Here the CDR3 reads CASSSGQGEGGYTF. Here the CDR3 DNA reads TGCGCCAGCAGCTCTGGACAGGGGGAGGGTGGCTACACCTTC.

This chain connects TRBV4-3 to TRBJ2-1, with TRBD2 matching 12 bases. The CDR3 is 19 residues long. Trimming removed 0 bases from V and 6 bases from J; junction bases left unmatched: 12. CDR1 is LGHNA and CDR2 is YSLEER in the germline V gene. The CDR3 reads CASSQELGGASGRANEQFF. Here the CDR3 DNA reads TGCGCCAGCAGCCAAGAATTGGGGGGGGCTAGCGGGAGGGCCAATGAGCAGTTCTTC.

The rearrangement links TRBV5-1 to TRBJ1-2; tentative D call: TRBD1 (5 bases). CDR1 is SGHRS, CDR2 YFSETQ, per germline. The CDR3 is 15 amino acids. V was cut by 4 bases and J by 4 bases, with 17 bases left in between. CDR3 amino acids: CASSESGQRSYGYTF. CDR3 nucleotides: TGCGCCAGCAGCGAAAGCGGACAAAGGAGCTATGGCTACACCTTC.

This chain links TRBV4-2 with TRBJ2-7, with 8 bases identical to TRBD1. The CDR3 runs 17 residues. J lost 2 bases, V lost 4 bases, and 13 bases had no gene match. Germline lookup yields CDR1 LGHNA and CDR2 YNFKEQ. CDR3 residues: CASSPGDLGQVTYEQYF. The CDR3 DNA follows: TGTGCCAGCAGCCCAGGAGACCTGGGACAGGTTACCTACGAGCAGTACTTC.

The V and J genes are TRBV24-1 and TRBJ1-1; D may be TRBD1 (5 bases). The CDR3 sequence is 12 residues long. The V end lost 2 bases, the J end lost 8 bases, and 8 bases lay between the germline ends. In germline, CDR1 is KGHDR, CDR2 SFDVKD. The CDR3 here is CATSDYQGEAFF. The CDR3 DNA reads as TGTGCCACCAGTGATTATCAGGGAGAAGCTTTCTTT.

J is TRBJ2-7 and V is TRBV4-3, with a tentative D call TRBD1 (6 bases). CDR3 length equals 14 residues. V was clipped by 0 bases and J by 3 bases, with 9 bases between them. Looked up from germline, CDR1 is LGHNA and CDR2 is YSLEER. CDR3 nucleotide sequence: TGCGCCAGCAGCCAAGACTACAGGGACTACGAGCAGTACTTC. Its translation is CASSQDYRDYEQYF.

The V call is TRBV2, the J call TRBJ2-7, with 10 bases aligning to TRBD2. The CDR3 loop spans 12 amino acids. Germline lookup yields CDR1 SNHLY and CDR2 FYNNEI. The J segment lost 13 bases and the V segment lost 2 bases, leaving 5 bases of the junction unmatched. This CDR3 reads CASSEFSGRVYF. CDR3 sequence (DNA): TGTGCCAGCAGTGAATTCAGCGGGAGGGTCTACTTC.

The chain joins TRBV7-8 to TRBJ2-1, with D hard to call. The length of the CDR3 is 11 residues. CDR1 SGHVS and CDR2 FQNEAQ come from the germline V gene. The V end lost 5 bases, the J end lost 5 bases, and 4 bases lay between the germline ends. CDR3 coding DNA: TGTGCCAGCAGCCGGGACAATGAGCAGTTCTTC. Its protein product is CASSRDNEQFF. The full variable domain, rest sourced from reference TRBV7-8 and TRBJ2-1, is GAGVSQSPRYKVAKRGQDVALRCDPISGHVSLFWYQQALGQGPEFLTYFQNEAQLDKSGLPSDRFFAERPEGSVSTLKIQRTQQEDSAVYLCASSRDNEQFFGPGTRLTVL.

This chain links TRBV6-5 with TRBJ1-5; D gene unclear. The CDR3 length is 13 residues. Looked up from germline, CDR1 is MNHEY and CDR2 is SVGAGI. The V end was cut by 0 bases, the J end by 7 bases, with 7 bases between. The CDR3 loop reads CASSYSKSQPQHF. CDR3 DNA sequence: TGTGCCAGCAGTTACTCCAAAAGCCAGCCCCAGCATTTT.

This chain links TRBV28 with TRBJ1-6, with D perhaps matching TRBD1 (6 bases). This CDR3 has 17 residues. The germline gives CDR1 MDHEN, CDR2 SYDVKM. V lost 8 bases and J 4 bases, leaving 21 bases between the germline ends. The DNA for the CDR3 is TGTGCCAGCTGTACCCACCGGGACACTCTATATAATTCACCCCTCCACTTT. Amino acid sequence: CASCTHRDTLYNSPLHF.

This clone was detected once. An end of the junction does not agree with germline; a read error may underlie this. The chain employs TRBV19 and TRBJ2-7; tentatively, D is TRBD1 (6 bases). Germline V gene lookup returns CDR1 LNHDA and CDR2 SQIVND (reference sequence). This CDR3 spans 13 amino acids. The CDR3 loop reads CASSSGTPYEQCF. CDR3 bases: TGTGCCAGTAGTTCCGGGACACCATACGAGCAGTGCTTC.

The V gene is TRBV4-2, the J gene TRBJ2-1, with TRBD2 matching 7 bases. This CDR3 has 16 residues. The V and J ends lost 0 bases and 6 bases, in that order; junction bases with no gene match: 8. Per germline, CDR1 LGHNA and CDR2 YNFKEQ. The CDR3 DNA reads as TGTGCCAGCAGCCAAGAGTCCCATACGGGAGGCAATGAGCAGTTCTTC. Its protein product is CASSQESHTGGNEQFF.

The chain links TRBV28 to TRBJ2-1; 8 bases are shared with TRBD2. From germline, CDR1 is MDHEN and CDR2 SYDVKM. V gave up 6 bases and J gave up 6 bases; unmatched junction bases: 4. The CDR3 is made up of 13 amino acids. In DNA form, the CDR3 reads TGTGCCAGCAGGGCGGGAGGCGGCAATGAGCAGTTCTTC. Residues: CASRAGGGNEQFF.

The V gene is TRBV27, the J gene TRBJ2-7; maybe TRBD1 (5 bases). Trimming shortened V by 5 bases and J by 1 base, and 12 bases separated the two germline ends. The CDR3 runs 14 residues. CDR1 and CDR2 from the germline V gene are MNHEY and SMNVEV (reference sequence). The CDR3 here is CASSPQGLSYEQYF. The CDR3 DNA follows: TGTGCCAGCAGTCCCCAGGGATTGTCCTACGAGCAGTACTTC.

The genes are TRBV7-2 and TRBJ2-7, with D perhaps given as TRBD1 or TRBD2 (6 bases each). V dropped 5 bases and J dropped 0 bases, with 14 bases sitting between them. CDR3 length equals 15 residues. From germline, CDR1 is SGHTA and CDR2 FQGNSA. CDR3 sequence reads: CASSPEGGLSYEQYF. The CDR3 bases are TGTGCCAGCAGCCCCGAAGGGGGGCTCTCCTACGAGCAGTACTTC.